This T cell receptor (beta chain) emerged from a study of OX40 agonist ivuxolimab in advanced cancers. As for this clone: The antigen remains undetermined.

The study sampled blood at baseline, cycle 4 day 1, and cycle 7 day 1. Only in-frame clones appear in the TCRdb table, and some are missing; sequencing was by immunoSEQ multiplex PCR. The sample gives some 94,000 clones, 92% of which show up once; less than 3.5% is in the top ten. Study-level points and caveats: Blood T cells, both CD4+ and CD8+, expanded clonally by week 6 at 0.1 to 3.0 mg/kg. More expanded clones were seen, on average, in CD8+ T cells than in CD4+.

Deletions cut 7 bases from V and 4 bases from J, with 11 bases between. The CDR3 extends over 12 amino acids. CDR1 is SGHTS, CDR2 YDEGEE, per germline. V usage is TRBV5-8 and J usage is TRBJ1-2; D is possibly TRBD1 (5 bases). The TCR was taken from an adult with an advanced solid tumor such as melanoma, head and neck, liver or kidney cancer. Sequenced here: CD4+ or CD8+ T cells sorted from blood, sampled in a trial of the OX40 agonist ivuxolimab. CDR3 in amino acids: CASSDSAYGYTF. CDR3 sequence (DNA): TGTGCCAGCTCCGACAGCGCCTATGGCTACACCTTC. The full variable domain, completed using reference TRBV5-8 and TRBJ1-2, is EAGVTQSPTHLIKTRGQQATLRCSPISGHTSVYWYQQALGLGLQFLLWYDEGEERNRGNFPPRFSGRQFPNYSSELNVNALELEDSALYLCASSDSAYGYTFGSGTRLTVV.